This T cell receptor (beta chain) stems from a study of cytomegalovirus exposure and HLA in healthy donors. Study results and limitations: In most subjects, TCR beta sequences reportedly gave accurate predictions of HLA-A and HLA-B alleles. When the data were analyzed later, several of the most significant clusters appeared to be linked to common viral pathogens.

Regarding this clone: Its antigen is unknown.

V lost 9 bases to trimming and J lost 2 bases, with 12 bases between them. Germline values: CDR1 MGHRA, CDR2 YSYEKL. This CDR3 contains 13 residues. Researchers ran the PCR with 60 Vbeta and 13 Jbeta primers. Produced via immunoSEQ multiplex PCR; TCRdb's table is partial and in-frame only. Among 140,000 to 150,000 clones listed, roughly 62% were seen once. Material for sequencing was PBMCs. The TCR sequence derives from a male donor in good health and CMV-seronegative. The gene calls are TRBV4-1 and TRBJ2-3; weak D call: TRBD1 (5 bases). The DNA of the CDR3 is TGCGCCAGTAAGACAGCTCCCACAGATACGCAGTATTTT. This encodes CASKTAPTDTQYF.